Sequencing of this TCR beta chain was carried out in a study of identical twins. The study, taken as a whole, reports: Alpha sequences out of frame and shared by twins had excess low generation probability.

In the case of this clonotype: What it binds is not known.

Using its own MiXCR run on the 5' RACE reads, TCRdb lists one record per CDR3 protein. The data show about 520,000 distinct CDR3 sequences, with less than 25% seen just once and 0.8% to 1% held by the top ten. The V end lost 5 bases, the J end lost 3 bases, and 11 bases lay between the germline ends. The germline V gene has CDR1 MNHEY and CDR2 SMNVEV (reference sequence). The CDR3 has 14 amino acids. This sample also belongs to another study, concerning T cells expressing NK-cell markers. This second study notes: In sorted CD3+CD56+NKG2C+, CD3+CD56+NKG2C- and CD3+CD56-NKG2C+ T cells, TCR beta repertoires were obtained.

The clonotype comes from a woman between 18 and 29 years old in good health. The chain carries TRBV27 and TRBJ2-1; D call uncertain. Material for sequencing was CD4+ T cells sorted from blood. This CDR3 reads CASSSVSIYNEQFF. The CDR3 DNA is TGTGCCAGCAGTAGTGTCAGTATCTACAATGAGCAGTTCTTC.